The sequence of this TCR beta chain was determined in a study of read filtering for tumor transcriptome and immune sequencing. Study-wide points: Compared with RNA-seq, IR-seq gave much higher clonotype depth and reliability.

The library was built from about 370 ng RNA with molecular barcoded adaptors for alpha/delta and beta/gamma chains. MiXCR was run by TCRdb on the reads, yielding one entry per CDR3 protein. Here the sample spans 62,000 or so distinct CDR3 sequences, about 15% being singletons. V lost 5 bases, J lost 11 bases, and 33 bases stayed unmatched. Per germline, CDR1 SGHNT and CDR2 YENEEA. The CDR3 has 22 amino acids. Points on this clonotype: Its specificity is unknown.

This clonotype was obtained from a donor aged 40 or over with multiple myeloma. The chain couples TRBV11-3 to TRBJ2-1; 10 bases map to TRBD2. Sequenced input: a population of CD138-negative cells sorted from bone marrow. CDR3 loop: CASSQVLAGVQVLDSQDSKQFF. The CDR3 region has the DNA TGTGCCAGCAGCCAAGTTCTAGCGGGAGTGCAGGTATTAGACTCTCAGGACAGTAAGCAGTTCTTC.